These 7 T cell receptor beta chains came from one sample sequenced in a study of T cells in Graves' hyperthyroidism and ophthalmopathy. RNA transcripts served as the template for amplifying TCR beta CDR3 regions. A first-round RT-PCR of the TCR CDR3 used the HTBI primer set. Each CDR3 protein is one row after TCRdb ran MiXCR on the multiplex PCR reads. The profile covers 500,000 to 650,000 distinct CDR3 sequences, with 20% appearing a single time and roughly 50% taken by the ten largest. The sequenced sample consisted of blood. The receptor source for this set is a man between 40 and 49 years old with Graves' ophthalmopathy.

This clonotype was detected a few times. The V gene is TRBV10-3, the J gene TRBJ1-5, with TRBD1 identical over 7 bases. This CDR3 has 14 residues. V trimming: 3 bases; J trimming: 6 bases; junction bases outside the gene matches: 5. Germline V gives CDR1 ENHRY, CDR2 SYGVKD. The CDR3 bases are TGTGCCATCAGTGACTCGGACAGGAGTCAGCCCCAGCATTTT. Translation gives CAISDSDRSQPQHF.

The chain joins TRBV27 to TRBJ1-2; D perhaps matches TRBD1 (5 bases). The CDR3 loop spans 13 amino acids. The germline V gene encodes CDR1 MNHEY and CDR2 SMNVEV (reference sequence). V was cut by 3 bases and J by 8 bases, with 13 bases left in between. DNA of the CDR3: TGTGCCAGCAGTTTTCGGGGGTTTGAAGGCTACACCTTC. It yields the protein CASSFRGFEGYTF.

Note on this clonotype: Being one base from a much bigger clone, this may be a read error. V and J are TRBV5-1 and TRBJ2-1; a possible D gene is TRBD1 (6 bases). The CDR3 totals 15 residues. The V end lost 4 bases, the J end lost 6 bases, and 17 bases lay between the germline ends. Germline CDR1 SGHRS, CDR2 YFSETQ. CDR3 in DNA: TGCGCCAGCAGCCGGACCAAACCAGGGGCCAATGAGCAGTTCTTC. Protein: CASSRTKPGANEQFF.

There are a few counts of this clonotype. Written as DNA, the CDR3 is TGTGCCAGCAGCTTCTTTGGGAACACTGAAGCTTTCTTT. It specifies CASSFFGNTEAFF. The chain employs TRBV7-9 and TRBJ1-1, with no clear D. The CDR3 contains 13 residues. Deletions cut 3 bases from V and 1 base from J, with 6 bases between. The germline CDR1 and CDR2 sequences are SEHNR and FQNEAQ (reference sequence).

This clonotype was seen only a few times. The rearrangement joins TRBV9 to TRBJ2-2; the D is unclear. The ends were cut back, 4 bases at V and 1 base at J, with 11 bases in the middle. CDR1 SGDLS and CDR2 YYNGEE come from the germline V gene. CDR3 length: 15 residues. In nucleotides, the CDR3 is TGTGCCAGCAGCTCACCAACTTTGAACACCGGGGAGCTGTTTTTT. Translating gives CASSSPTLNTGELFF.

This clonotype appeared many times. The genes are TRBV28 and TRBJ2-1; 14 nucleotides agree with TRBD2. The germline V gene has CDR1 MDHEN and CDR2 SYDVKM. The CDR3 is made up of 16 amino acids. J lost 6 bases, V lost 6 bases, and 7 bases had no gene match. The DNA of the CDR3 is TGTGCCAGCAGCTACCGGACTAGCGGGAGGTTCAATGAGCAGTTCTTC. This codes for CASSYRTSGRFNEQFF. Full variable domain (remainder filled in from reference TRBV28 and TRBJ2-1): DVKVTQSSRYLVKRTGEKVFLECVQDMDHENMFWYRQDPGLGLRLIYFSYDVKMKEKGDIPEGYSVSREKKERFSLILESASTNQTSMYLCASSYRTSGRFNEQFFGPGTRLTVL.

The V call is TRBV3-1, the J call TRBJ2-5, with D possibly being TRBD2 (7 bases). CDR1 is LGHDT, CDR2 YNNKEL, per germline (reference sequence). Trimming stripped 6 bases from V and 4 bases from J, with 12 bases between. The CDR3 is 13 residues long. CDR3 sequence reads: CASRGGAGETQYF. The CDR3 bases are TGTGCCAGCAGAGGGGGGGCGGGAGAGACCCAGTACTTC.